This T cell receptor (beta chain) was profiled in a study of blood T cell repertoires in COVID-19. Clones were read by immunoSEQ multiplex PCR, and TCRdb kept only the in-frame ones, dropping some. The table includes tens of thousands of clones, 88% detected once. CDR3 size: 17 residues. The V gene's germline CDR1 is LNHDA and CDR2 SQIVND (reference sequence). Losses at the gene ends were 6 bases for V and 2 bases for J; bases not matched to a gene: 10. The sequenced sample was peripheral blood. This receptor was obtained from a man in his forties or fifties with active COVID-19. V and J are TRBV19 and TRBJ2-2, with TRBD1 identical over 9 bases. CDR3 amino acids: CASRPPRDRVNTGELFF. CDR3 DNA sequence: TGTGCCAGTAGACCCCCCCGGGACAGGGTAAACACCGGGGAGCTGTTTTTT.